Each of the 9 T cell receptor beta chains below was sequenced from the same sample in a study of glioma-infiltrating T cells after dendritic cell vaccination. TCRdb keeps only in-frame clones here, not all; method: immunoSEQ multiplex PCR. The sample lists about 95,000 clones, 85% to 90% seen once, with about 3.2% in the top ten. The sequences come from blood, collected before dendritic cell vaccination. The receptors derive from a human donor with glioblastoma.

The chain carries TRBV2 and TRBJ2-3; TRBD1 is a possible D gene (6 bases). The J call may be incorrect, as the DNA end agrees better with TRBJ1-5. The germline V gene has CDR1 SNHLY and CDR2 FYNNEI. The CDR3 runs 16 residues. CDR3 coding DNA: TGTGCCACGACTAGCGGGGGGGCCCGTCGCACAGATACGCAGCATTTT. Translated: CATTSGGARRTDTQHF.

The V call is TRBV6-1, the J call TRBJ1-4; 11 bases agree with TRBD1. Germline lookup yields CDR1 MNHNS and CDR2 SASEGT. The CDR3 extends over 15 amino acids. The V gene end was trimmed by 8 bases and the J gene end by 2 bases; junction bases not matched to a gene: 4. Here the CDR3 reads CASRDRGRTNEKLFF. Written as DNA, the CDR3 is TGTGCCAGCCGGGACAGGGGGAGGACTAATGAAAAACTGTTTTTT.

A single count supports this clone. This chain joins TRBV6-5 and TRBJ1-2; 7 bases align to TRBD1. There are 13 residues in the CDR3. The junction had 4 bases not matched to a gene; V was cut back by 5 bases and J by 4 bases. Germline loops: CDR1 MNHEY, CDR2 SVGAGI. The CDR3 protein is CASSQDRTYGYTF. CDR3 in DNA: TGTGCCAGCAGTCAGGACAGGACCTATGGCTACACCTTC.

The chain employs TRBV7-2 and TRBJ2-7, with D uncertain. Germline V gene sequence: CDR1 SGHTA, CDR2 FQGNSA. V lost 2 bases, J lost 3 bases, and 2 bases lay in between. The length of the CDR3 is 11 residues. This chain's CDR3 is CASSLYYEQYF. As DNA, the CDR3 is TGTGCCAGCAGCTTATACTACGAGCAGTACTTC.

The chain couples TRBV29-1 to TRBJ2-7; TRBD1 aligns across 9 bases. V lost 6 bases and J lost 5; bases outside the gene matches: 14. The germline V gene encodes CDR1 SQVTM and CDR2 ANQGSEA. The CDR3 extends over 15 amino acids. CDR3 sequence: CSVIRPGTGRHEQYF. CDR3 nucleotides: TGCAGCGTCATTCGTCCCGGGACAGGGAGGCACGAGCAGTACTTC.

The rearrangement uses TRBV6-1 and TRBJ2-7; TRBD1 matches at 7 bases. V lost 4 bases, J lost 0 bases, and 3 bases stayed unmatched. CDR1 is MNHNS and CDR2 is SASEGT in the germline V gene. This CDR3 is built from 14 residues. CDR3 sequence: CASSVRQGSYEQYF. As DNA, the CDR3 is TGTGCCAGCAGTGTCCGACAGGGCTCCTACGAGCAGTACTTC.

The V gene is TRBV6-5, the J gene TRBJ2-6, with 7 positions matching TRBD1. Unmatched junction bases numbered 5, after V lost 7 bases and J lost 2 bases. CDR1 is MNHEY, CDR2 SVGAGI, per germline. The CDR3 is made up of 15 amino acids. The CDR3 coding sequence is TGTGCCAGCACGCTCACAGGGGCTGGGGCCAACGTCCTGACTTTC. Its translation: CASTLTGAGANVLTF.

With regard to this clone: Distinct nucleotide sequences in the sample also encode this CDR3. V and J are TRBV13 and TRBJ1-4; D gene unclear. Germline V CDR1 and CDR2: PRHDT, FYEKMQ (reference sequence). The V and J ends lost 5 bases and 5 bases respectively, with 12 bases between them. The CDR3 is 14 residues long. The CDR3 protein is CASSAPEANEKLFF. Here the CDR3 DNA reads TGTGCCAGCAGCGCCCCTGAGGCGAATGAAAAACTGTTTTTT.

A single count supports this clone. V usage is TRBV4-1 and J usage is TRBJ2-1; 11 bases are shared with TRBD2. Germline V gene sequence: CDR1 MGHRA, CDR2 YSYEKL. CDR3 size: 16 residues. V shed 0 bases and J 7 bases; nucleotides not matched to a gene: 5. The CDR3: CASSQDIASGRNEQFF. CDR3 DNA sequence: TGCGCCAGCAGCCAAGATATAGCTAGCGGGAGGAATGAGCAGTTCTTC.